Listed here are 24 T cell receptor beta chains from one sample, sequenced in a study of cytomegalovirus exposure and HLA in healthy donors. PCR was performed using 60 Vbeta and 13 Jbeta primers. Sequenced by immunoSEQ multiplex PCR; TCRdb stores in-frame clones only, minus some. Of 95,000 to 150,000 clones in the sample, almost 85% were seen once. The sequenced material came from PBMCs. The receptors shown here come from a woman between 18 and 29 years old in good health and CMV-seronegative.

The chain combines TRBV2 with TRBJ1-1; D uncertain. The V gene lost 7 bases and the J gene lost 1 base, with 13 bases spanning the gap. The V gene's germline CDR1 is SNHLY and CDR2 FYNNEI. The length of the CDR3 is 14 residues. For the CDR3, the DNA is TGTGCCAGCACGGAGGCCCTTCCGAACACTGAAGCTTTCTTT. The encoded protein is CASTEALPNTEAFF.

This clone has just a few counts. V usage is TRBV5-1 and J usage is TRBJ2-7, with 11 nucleotides matching TRBD2. Per the germline V gene, CDR1 is SGHRS and CDR2 is YFSETQ. The CDR3 sequence is 15 residues long. V shed 4 bases and J 9 bases; nucleotides not matched to a gene: 12. CDR3 region: CASSGTSGSIVVQYF. The CDR3 DNA reads as TGCGCCAGCAGCGGAACTAGCGGGAGTATTGTGGTGCAGTACTTC.

This clone was found once. The chain carries TRBV7-6 and TRBJ2-7; no clear D. CDR1 and CDR2 from the germline V gene are SGHVS and FNYEAQ. This CDR3 comprises 13 residues. The ends were cut back, 3 bases at V and 8 bases at J, with 14 bases in the middle. Written as DNA, the CDR3 is TGTGCCAGCAGCTTTTCCAACCGAGAGAAGCAGTACTTC. It encodes CASSFSNREKQYF.

The chain links TRBV6-1 to TRBJ1-2; D gene uncertain. CDR3 length: 12 residues. The germline V and J ends were trimmed by 5 bases and 3 bases, with 7 bases remaining between them. Per the germline V gene, CDR1 is MNHNS and CDR2 is SASEGT. The CDR3 DNA sequence: TGTGCCAGCAGTAACGGGTACTATGGCTACACCTTC. Translation gives CASSNGYYGYTF.

The chain couples TRBV7-6 to TRBJ1-3, with D perhaps matching TRBD1 (5 bases). Between the trimmed V and J ends, which lost 1 base and 4 bases, there was a span of 8 bases. CDR3 length: 14 residues. Per germline, CDR1 SGHVS and CDR2 FNYEAQ. CDR3: CASSLGGAGNTIYF. The CDR3 DNA sequence: TGTGCCAGCAGCTTAGGTGGGGCCGGAAACACCATATATTTT.

CDR3 DNA sequence: TGTGCCAGCAGTTCGGTAAGAGCAGGCCAGAACACTGAAGCTTTCTTT. Amino acids: CASSSVRAGQNTEAFF. V gene TRBV6-5 combines with J gene TRBJ1-1; no clear D gene. Germline V gene data show CDR1 as MNHEY and CDR2 as SVGAGI. This CDR3 comprises 16 residues. With 4 bases removed from V and 1 base from J, the gap between germline ends came to 16 bases.

The gene calls are TRBV2 and TRBJ2-7; tentative D call: TRBD1 (6 bases). The CDR3 has 13 residues. CDR1 is SNHLY, CDR2 FYNNEI, per germline. Deletions cut 5 bases from V and 4 bases from J, with 12 bases between. The CDR3 region has the DNA TGTGCCAGCAGTACAACAGGGTGGTACGAGCAGTACTTC. Translating it yields CASSTTGWYEQYF.

The rearrangement links TRBV6-1 to TRBJ1-1; a possible D gene is TRBD1 (5 bases). Germline CDR1 is MNHNS and CDR2 is SASEGT. This CDR3 region has 13 residues. The V gene lost 2 bases and the J gene lost 1 base, with 5 bases spanning the gap. The CDR3 spells CASSEQGNTEAFF. DNA for the CDR3: TGTGCCAGCAGTGAACAGGGGAACACTGAAGCTTTCTTT.

The chain carries TRBV6-1 and TRBJ2-7, with 7 positions matching TRBD1. This CDR3 has 14 residues. Germline V gives CDR1 MNHNS, CDR2 SASEGT. Trimming at V came to 5 bases and at J to 4 bases, leaving 8 bases not matched to a gene. Here the CDR3 reads CASSIRTGIYEQYF. The CDR3 DNA reads as TGTGCCAGCAGTATCCGGACAGGCATATACGAGCAGTACTTC.

The chain employs TRBV5-1 and TRBJ1-5, with D hard to call. Per the germline V gene, CDR1 is SGHRS and CDR2 is YFSETQ. The CDR3 is 14 residues long. Trimming shortened V by 2 bases and J by 7 bases, and 13 bases separated the two germline ends. The CDR3 nucleotides are TGCGCCAGCAGCTTTTCCGGGGTGGAACAGCCCCAGCATTTT. Translation: CASSFSGVEQPQHF.

This clone was detected a few times. The genes are TRBV25-1 and TRBJ2-1; D uncertain. Germline lookup yields CDR1 MGHDK and CDR2 SYGVNS. Trimming removed 11 bases at V and 2 bases at J, with 16 bases between. The CDR3 is 14 amino acids. The CDR3 loop is CAVQAPTPYNEQFF. CDR3 DNA: TGTGCCGTTCAGGCTCCCACCCCCTACAATGAGCAGTTCTTC.

The rearrangement uses TRBV27 and TRBJ1-2, with 7 nucleotides matching TRBD1. The germline V gene has CDR1 MNHEY and CDR2 SMNVEV (reference sequence). The CDR3 length is 19 residues. Trimming took 0 bases from V and 7 from J; bases not matched to a gene: 20. The CDR3 protein is CASSLSVEEGARGTSGYTF. CDR3 in DNA: TGTGCCAGCAGTTTATCGGTGGAGGAGGGGGCGCGTGGTACTTCTGGCTACACCTTC.

The CDR3 here is CASSQARGAGGYNEQFF. The CDR3, as DNA: TGTGCCAGCAGCCAAGCACGGGGCGCGGGGGGTTACAATGAGCAGTTCTTC. The chain combines TRBV4-2 with TRBJ2-1, with 8 nucleotides matching TRBD2. Germline loops: CDR1 LGHNA, CDR2 YNFKEQ. The CDR3 covers 17 residues. Trimming took 1 base from V and 4 from J; bases not matched to a gene: 9.

The gene calls are TRBV20-1 and TRBJ1-4; possible D gene TRBD1, 6 bases. Germline CDR1 and CDR2: DFQATT and SNEGSKA (reference sequence). Trimming cost V 4 bases and J 7 bases, with 7 bases left between them. CDR3 length: 11 residues. The CDR3 DNA follows: TGCAGTGCTAAGACAGGTGAAAAACTGTTTTTT. It encodes CSAKTGEKLFF.

V gene TRBV19 combines with J gene TRBJ1-1; D might be TRBD1 (6 bases). The length of the CDR3 is 16 residues. V shed 5 bases and J shed 3 bases, with 19 bases lying between them. Looked up from germline, CDR1 is LNHDA and CDR2 is SQIVND (reference sequence). Here the CDR3 reads CASSDPQGTFYTEAFF. The CDR3 region has the DNA TGTGCCAGTAGTGACCCCCAGGGGACGTTTTACACTGAAGCTTTCTTT.

The V gene is TRBV7-9, the J gene TRBJ1-1; D is undetermined. The CDR3 contains 14 residues. Trimming left V 1 base short and J 3 bases short, with 9 bases between. Germline CDR1 reads SEHNR; CDR2 reads FQNEAQ (reference sequence). The CDR3 bases are TGTGCCAGCAGCTTAGAGACGGGTGACACTGAAGCTTTCTTT. Translating gives CASSLETGDTEAFF.

This clone occurred once. This chain joins TRBV6-5 and TRBJ2-5; D is perhaps TRBD1 (5 bases). Germline loops: CDR1 MNHEY, CDR2 SVGAGI. V gave up 6 bases and J gave up 5 bases, with 13 bases separating them. The CDR3 runs to 13 residues. CDR3 region: CASSNMGPETQYF. The CDR3 DNA is TGTGCCAGCAGCAACATGGGGCCCGAGACCCAGTACTTC.

V gene TRBV6-5 combines with J gene TRBJ1-5; weak D call: TRBD1 (5 bases). CDR1 is MNHEY and CDR2 is SVGAGI in the germline V gene. V shed 6 bases and J shed 6 bases, with 15 bases lying between them. This CDR3 contains 14 residues. CDR3 nucleotide sequence: TGTGCCAGCAGGGGCGCAGGGCTGTTTCAGCCCCAGCATTTT. It translates to CASRGAGLFQPQHF.

This clone was seen a few times. The V and J genes are TRBV6-5 and TRBJ1-2; a possible D gene is TRBD1 (6 bases). This CDR3 has 15 amino acids. Per the germline V gene, CDR1 is MNHEY and CDR2 is SVGAGI. V shed 4 bases and J shed 1 base, with 13 bases lying between them. CDR3 sequence: CASSLRKGVNYGYTF. The CDR3 region has the DNA TGTGCCAGCAGTTTAAGGAAGGGGGTTAACTATGGCTACACCTTC.

This clone was observed a single time. The V and J genes are TRBV9 and TRBJ2-3; 9 bases line up with TRBD2. Germline CDR1 is SGDLS and CDR2 is YYNGEE. The trim removed 4 bases at V and 4 bases at J, leaving 10 bases unmatched. The CDR3 sequence is 16 residues long. DNA for the CDR3: TGTGCCAGCAGCCTCCTTGGGGGACTAGCCCCAGATACGCAGTATTTT. The encoded protein is CASSLLGGLAPDTQYF.

This chain uses TRBV10-1 with TRBJ2-1, with unresolved D. Trimming cost V 3 bases and J 8 bases, with 5 bases left between them. The CDR3 length is 11 residues. Per the germline V gene, CDR1 is WNHNN and CDR2 is SYGVQD (reference sequence). CDR3 coding DNA: TGCGCCAGCAGTGATGAGGATGAGCAGTTCTTC. The encoded protein is CASSDEDEQFF.

This clone was seen only once. This chain joins TRBV2 and TRBJ2-7; D is perhaps TRBD1 (6 bases). The CDR3 has 13 amino acids. V was shortened by 6 bases and J by 2 bases, with 11 bases between the two germline ends. CDR1 is SNHLY and CDR2 is FYNNEI in the germline V gene. The CDR3 protein is CASRRTVPYEQYF. CDR3 nucleotides: TGTGCCAGCAGAAGGACAGTCCCCTACGAGCAGTACTTC.

This clone occurred a few times. J is TRBJ1-6 and V is TRBV27; D gene ambiguous. Germline CDR1 MNHEY, CDR2 SMNVEV (reference sequence). The CDR3 has 14 amino acids. Deletions cut 6 bases from V and 9 bases from J, with 15 bases between. The CDR3 reads CASRPDREGSPLHF. DNA of the CDR3: TGTGCCAGCAGACCCGACCGGGAGGGTTCACCCCTCCACTTT.

The V call is TRBV27, the J call TRBJ2-1; maybe TRBD2 (6 bases). There are 14 residues in the CDR3. Per germline, CDR1 MNHEY and CDR2 SMNVEV (reference sequence). With 5 bases removed from V and 4 bases from J, the gap between germline ends came to 12 bases. The CDR3 DNA reads as TGTGCCAGCAGTCCCATGGGGGGTTACAATGAGCAGTTCTTC. Protein sequence: CASSPMGGYNEQFF.